Listed below are T cell receptor beta chains from one sample, sequenced in a study of blood T cell repertoires in COVID-19. TCRdb's table, derived via immunoSEQ multiplex PCR, lists solely in-frame clones and lacks some. The table has a few hundred thousand clones, roughly 89% seen once. Specimen: peripheral blood. Every receptor here comes from a woman aged 25 to 39 with active or convalescent COVID-19. CDR3s include the opening cysteine and the closing phenylalanine or tryptophan. A D gene is named only where the DNA matches it firmly. Only some rows state a clone size, as once, few, many or a class for expanded clones.

V	J	size	length	D	CDR3	DNA
TRBV7-9	TRBJ1-6	.	15	.	CASSLDTSNNSPLHF	TGTGCCAGCAGCTTAGATACGTCTAATAATTCACCCCTCCACTTT
TRBV28	TRBJ1-2	.	15	TRBD1	CASSRPGQGLSGYTF	TGTGCCAGCAGTCGACCGGGACAGGGGTTGAGTGGCTACACCTTC
TRBV7-2	TRBJ1-2	.	16	.	CASSPRGGRVNYGYTF	TGTGCCAGCAGCCCTAGGGGGGGGAGGGTTAACTATGGCTACACCTTC
TRBV20-1	TRBJ2-5	.	11	.	CSARREETQYF	TGCAGTGCTAGACGTGAAGAGACCCAGTACTTC
TRBV25-1	TRBJ2-5	.	14	.	CASSESRDTSNQYF	TGTGCCAGCAGTGAATCCCGGGACACCTCGAACCAGTACTTC
TRBV30	TRBJ2-5	.	15	.	CAWSVRRDRKETQYF	TGTGCCTGGAGTGTACGGAGGGACAGAAAAGAGACCCAGTACTTC
TRBV9	TRBJ2-7	.	16	TRBD2	CASSIQTSPPIHEQYF	TGTGCCAGCAGTATCCAGACTAGCCCTCCTATCCACGAGCAGTACTTC
TRBV28	TRBJ1-2	.	13	.	CASRPSGGDGYTF	TGTGCCAGCAGGCCGTCGGGGGGCGACGGCTACACCTTC
TRBV5-4	TRBJ2-1	.	13	.	CASSTGSYNEQFF	TGTGCCAGCAGCACCGGGAGCTACAATGAGCAGTTCTTC
TRBV6-2/TRBV6-3	TRBJ1-2	.	14	TRBD1	CASSFTGDNYGYTF	TGTGCCAGCAGCTTTACAGGGGATAACTATGGCTACACCTTC
TRBV3-1/TRBV3-2	TRBJ2-7	.	13	TRBD1	CASSQGQGARQYF	TGTGCCAGCAGCCAAGGGCAGGGGGCACGGCAGTACTTC
TRBV7-9	TRBJ1-5	.	14	.	CASSYNGNKQPQHF	TGTGCCAGCAGCTATAACGGGAACAAACAGCCCCAGCATTTT
TRBV25-1	TRBJ1-6	.	15	TRBD1	CASRNDGTGGSPLHF	TGTGCCAGCAGAAATGACGGGACAGGGGGTTCACCCCTCCACTTT
TRBV5-1	TRBJ2-3	.	15	TRBD2	CASSLAGAPTDTQYF	TGCGCCAGCAGCTTAGCGGGGGCCCCCACAGATACGCAGTATTTT
TRBV7-6	TRBJ2-5	.	19	TRBD2	CASSLRQPGLAGGKETQYF	TGTGCCAGCAGCTTAAGACAACCGGGACTAGCGGGGGGTAAAGAGACCCAGTACTTC
TRBV9	TRBJ1-1	once	15	.	CASRTTAGPNTEAFF	TGTGCCAGCAGAACAACCGCAGGGCCGAACACTGAAGCTTTCTTT
TRBV21-1	TRBJ2-6	.	17	.	CASSPTQVGGGANVLTF	.
TRBV25-1	TRBJ1-2	.	14	.	CASSGAGLWDGYTF	TGTGCCAGCAGTGGGGCAGGGCTTTGGGATGGCTACACCTTC
TRBV5-1	TRBJ1-1	.	15	TRBD1	CASSLNVRQGDEAFF	TGCGCCAGCAGCTTAAATGTAAGACAGGGGGATGAAGCTTTCTTT
TRBV28	TRBJ1-1	once	12	.	CASSLQNTEAFF	TGTGCCAGCAGTTTACAGAACACTGAAGCTTTCTTT
TRBV10-1	TRBJ2-3	.	15	.	CASSESRISTDTQYF	TGCGCCAGCAGTGAGTCGCGGATAAGCACAGATACGCAGTATTTT
TRBV28	TRBJ2-1	.	14	.	CASGGGRLYNEQFF	TGTGCCAGCGGGGGGGGGCGTCTGTACAATGAGCAGTTCTTC
TRBV10-3	TRBJ1-1	.	18	TRBD1	CAISESLFWPGGNTEAFF	TGTGCCATCAGTGAAAGCCTTTTCTGGCCAGGGGGGAACACTGAAGCTTTCTTT
TRBV7-3	TRBJ2-2	.	15	.	CASSLRRGGTGELFF	TGTGCCAGCAGCTTAAGAAGGGGAGGCACCGGGGAGCTGTTTTTT
TRBV18	TRBJ2-5	.	17	TRBD2	CASSPRSGGAGWETQYF	TGTGCCAGCTCACCGAGGAGCGGGGGGGCCGGATGGGAGACCCAGTACTTC
TRBV20-1	TRBJ1-1	.	10	TRBD1	CSAPGQGKIF	TGCAGTGCCCCGGGACAGGGTAAGATCTTT
TRBV30	TRBJ1-5	.	14	TRBD1	CAWSVGQGGQPQHF	TGTGCCTGGAGTGTAGGACAGGGCGGTCAGCCCCAGCATTTT
TRBV30	TRBJ1-6	.	14	.	CAWGPGGYNSPLHF	TGTGCCTGGGGACCGGGGGGATATAATTCACCCCTCCACTTT
TRBV13	TRBJ2-1	.	14	.	CASSLPATGMGQFF	TGTGCCAGCAGCTTACCAGCCACAGGAATGGGGCAGTTCTTC
TRBV4-2	TRBJ1-5	.	14	.	CASSQGGDGLSQHF	TGTGCCAGCAGCCAGGGGGGGGACGGCCTTTCTCAGCATTTT
TRBV2	TRBJ1-2	.	13	.	CASKRAPLGGYTF	TGTGCCAGCAAGAGGGCCCCTTTGGGGGGCTACACCTTC
TRBV5-1	TRBJ1-4	.	15	TRBD1	CASSPGGTGNEKLFF	TGCGCCAGCTCCCCGGGGGGGACAGGGAATGAAAAACTGTTTTTT